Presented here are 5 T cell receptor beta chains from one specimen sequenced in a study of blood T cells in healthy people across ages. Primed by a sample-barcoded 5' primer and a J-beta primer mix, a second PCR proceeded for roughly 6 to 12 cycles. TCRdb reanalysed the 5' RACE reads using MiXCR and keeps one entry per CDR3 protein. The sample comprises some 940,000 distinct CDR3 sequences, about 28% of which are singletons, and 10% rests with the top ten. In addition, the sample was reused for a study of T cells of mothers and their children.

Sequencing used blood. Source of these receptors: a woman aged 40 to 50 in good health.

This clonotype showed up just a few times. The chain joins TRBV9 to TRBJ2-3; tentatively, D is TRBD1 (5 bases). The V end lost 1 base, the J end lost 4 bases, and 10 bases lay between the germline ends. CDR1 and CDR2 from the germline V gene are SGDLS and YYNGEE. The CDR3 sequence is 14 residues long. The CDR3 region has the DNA TGTGCCAGCAGCGTAAAGGGGAACGCAGATACGCAGTATTTT. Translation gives CASSVKGNADTQYF.

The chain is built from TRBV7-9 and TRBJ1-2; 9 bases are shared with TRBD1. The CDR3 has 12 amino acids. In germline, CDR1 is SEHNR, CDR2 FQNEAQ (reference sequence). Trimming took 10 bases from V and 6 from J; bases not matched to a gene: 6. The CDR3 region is CAIGTGRHGYTF. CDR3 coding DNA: TGTGCCATCGGGACAGGGCGGCATGGCTACACCTTC.

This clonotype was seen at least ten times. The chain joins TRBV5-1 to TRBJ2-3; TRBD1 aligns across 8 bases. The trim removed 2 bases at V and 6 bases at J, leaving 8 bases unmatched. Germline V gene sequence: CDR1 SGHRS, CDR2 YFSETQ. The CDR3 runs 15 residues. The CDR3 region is CASSFSQGARDTQYF. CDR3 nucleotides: TGCGCCAGCAGCTTTTCCCAGGGGGCACGGGATACGCAGTATTTT.

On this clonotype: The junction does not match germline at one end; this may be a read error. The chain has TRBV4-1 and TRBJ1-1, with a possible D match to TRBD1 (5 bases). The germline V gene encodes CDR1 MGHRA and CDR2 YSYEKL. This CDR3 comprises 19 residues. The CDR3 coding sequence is TGCGCCGGCAGCCAAAGATCAAGAAGGGGCGAGGGTCCCTTAATGGAAGCTTTCTTT. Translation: CAGSQRSRRGEGPLMEAFF.

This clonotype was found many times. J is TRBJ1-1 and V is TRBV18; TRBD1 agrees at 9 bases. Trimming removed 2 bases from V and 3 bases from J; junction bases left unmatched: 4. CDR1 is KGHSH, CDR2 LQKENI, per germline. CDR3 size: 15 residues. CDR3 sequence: CASSPNRGQDTEAFF. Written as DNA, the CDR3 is TGTGCCAGCTCACCAAACAGGGGGCAGGACACTGAAGCTTTCTTT.